This paragraph reports one TCR beta chain. Its antigen is unidentified. The sample comes from a study of T cell responses to AZD1222 COVID-19 vaccine. Assay used: immunoSEQ multiplex PCR; TCRdb lists only in-frame clones, some missing. The sample lists some 110,000 clones, roughly 90% occurring once. Points from the study as a whole: No day 14 peak samples; only post-peak repertoires were characterized. Regions left unmutated in variants are reportedly the target of nearly half of spike-specific TCRs.

Germline V gene data show CDR1 as SGHRS and CDR2 as YFSETQ. Trimming at V came to 0 bases and at J to 6 bases, leaving 2 bases not matched to a gene. The CDR3 sequence is 13 residues long. The material was peripheral blood, obtained on day 0 of AZD1222 vaccination. The clonotype originates from an adult in good health. J is TRBJ2-7 and V is TRBV5-1, with TRBD1 matching over 8 bases. The CDR3 protein is CASSLADRGEQYF. CDR3 in DNA: TGCGCCAGCAGCTTGGCAGACAGGGGCGAGCAGTACTTC.